The 26 T cell receptor beta chains reported below all come from one sample, sequenced in a study of blood T cell repertoires in COVID-19. Produced via immunoSEQ multiplex PCR; TCRdb's table is partial and in-frame only. Of about 220,000 clones in the sample, roughly 88% were seen once. Sample: peripheral blood. The receptors shown here come from a man between 45 and 60 years old with active or convalescent COVID-19.

This CDR3 reads CASSPNPMRGTEAFF. CDR3 bases: TGTGCCAGCAGCCCGAACCCTATGAGGGGGACTGAAGCTTTCTTT. This rearrangement joins TRBV5-5 to TRBJ1-1; D possibly corresponds to TRBD1 (6 bases). The length of the CDR3 is 15 residues. CDR1 and CDR2 (germline): SGHKS, YYEKEE (reference sequence). Between the trimmed V and J ends, which lost 4 bases and 5 bases, there was a span of 18 bases.

The V gene is TRBV10-3, the J gene TRBJ1-5; 7 bases are shared with TRBD1. The CDR3 loop spans 15 amino acids. Germline V gene sequence: CDR1 ENHRY, CDR2 SYGVKD. V was pared by 5 bases and J by 0 bases, with 4 bases of the junction left unmatched. The CDR3 bases are TGTGCCATCAGTTCGGGACAGAATAGCAATCAGCCCCAGCATTTT. Translation gives CAISSGQNSNQPQHF.

This clone was observed a few times. This rearrangement joins TRBV21-1 to TRBJ2-7; the table's D call, TRBD2, has no DNA check behind it. TRBV21-1 is recorded as a pseudogene. The CDR3 is 14 residues long. The CDR3 protein is CASSLAGSSYEQYF. CDR3 sequence (DNA): TGTGCCAGCAGCCTAGCGGGATCCTCCTACGAGCAGTACTTC.

This clone was seen more than once but under ten times. V and J are TRBV7-9 and TRBJ2-1; D is possibly TRBD2 (5 bases). The CDR3 contains 13 residues. V lost 5 bases and J 5 bases, leaving 10 bases between the germline ends. Looked up from germline, CDR1 is SEHNR and CDR2 is FQNEAQ (reference sequence). Written as DNA, the CDR3 is TGTGCCAGCAGCCCATCGCGGGACAATGAGCAGTTCTTC. This sequence encodes CASSPSRDNEQFF.

This clone was counted a few times. The chain has TRBV5-1 and TRBJ1-5; 8 bases align to TRBD1. The J segment lost 4 bases and the V segment lost 5 bases, leaving 5 bases of the junction unmatched. The CDR3 totals 14 residues. Germline-derived CDR1 and CDR2 are SGHRS and YFSETQ. CDR3 protein: CASRADRENQPQHF. The DNA of the CDR3 is TGCGCCAGCAGGGCGGACAGGGAAAATCAGCCCCAGCATTTT.

This chain uses TRBV9 with TRBJ1-2, with TRBD1 matching over 7 bases. Trimming took 0 bases from V and 2 from J; bases not matched to a gene: 1. Germline V gives CDR1 SGDLS, CDR2 YYNGEE. The CDR3 spans 14 residues. The CDR3 DNA follows: TGTGCCAGCAGCGTAGCGACAGGGAACTATGGCTACACCTTC. It yields the protein CASSVATGNYGYTF.

The rearrangement uses TRBV18 and TRBJ1-5; 7 bases align to TRBD1. The V and J ends lost 3 bases and 4 bases, in that order; junction bases with no gene match: 3. Germline V gene data show CDR1 as KGHSH and CDR2 as LQKENI. The CDR3 extends over 14 amino acids. CDR3 DNA: TGTGCCAGCTCACCCGGGACAGTTAATCAGCCCCAGCATTTT. It translates to CASSPGTVNQPQHF.

The chain is built from TRBV5-1 and TRBJ1-4, with 10 bases identical to TRBD1. Trimming removed 4 bases from V and 7 bases from J; junction bases left unmatched: 7. This CDR3 region has 15 residues. CDR1 and CDR2 (germline): SGHRS, YFSETQ. The CDR3 region is CASSETGGFGEKLFF. In DNA form, the CDR3 reads TGCGCCAGCAGCGAGACAGGGGGCTTTGGTGAAAAACTGTTTTTT.

The V call is TRBV3-1 (or the pseudogene TRBV3-2), the J call TRBJ1-1; the D gene is possibly TRBD1 (6 bases). The CDR3 consists of 15 residues. Deletions cut 5 bases from V and 8 bases from J, with 21 bases between. Germline lookup yields CDR1 LGHDT and CDR2 YNNKEL (reference sequence). The CDR3 spells CASSLRDTGQTEAFF. Written as DNA, the CDR3 is TGTGCCAGCAGCTTACGGGACACGGGACAAACCGAAGCTTTCTTT.

The gene calls are TRBV11-3 and TRBJ2-2, with 9 bases matching TRBD1. CDR1 and CDR2 (germline): SGHNT, YENEEA. The CDR3 runs to 16 residues. The junction had 11 bases not matched to a gene; V was cut back by 5 bases and J by 7 bases. The CDR3 DNA sequence: TGTGCCAGCAGCCCTCGGACAGGGGATGGCGGCGGGGAGCTGTTTTTT. Its protein is CASSPRTGDGGGELFF.

The chain combines TRBV3-1 (or the pseudogene TRBV3-2) with TRBJ1-2; a possible D gene is TRBD1 (5 bases). Germline CDR1 LGHDT, CDR2 YNNKEL (reference sequence). Trimming pared 2 bases from V and 5 bases from J, leaving 12 bases between. The CDR3 is made up of 14 amino acids. Here the CDR3 DNA reads TGTGCCAGCAGCCAACAGGGCGTTTCTTATGGCTACACCTTC. Protein product: CASSQQGVSYGYTF.

This clone was seen a handful of times. The rearrangement joins TRBV6-5 to TRBJ2-7; 7 bases fit TRBD1. The V segment lost 6 bases and the J segment 1 base; nucleotides outside the gene matches: 3. CDR3 length equals 13 residues. Germline CDR1 is MNHEY and CDR2 is SVGAGI. This CDR3 is CASRKTGSYEQYF. The CDR3 DNA reads TGTGCCAGCAGGAAGACAGGGTCCTACGAGCAGTACTTC.

The chain has TRBV2 and TRBJ2-5, with 14 positions matching TRBD2. V was clipped by 4 bases and J by 4 bases; unmatched bases: 2. Germline V gene lookup returns CDR1 SNHLY and CDR2 FYNNEI. The CDR3 is made up of 15 amino acids. The chain's CDR3 is CASSGLAGGRETQYF. The DNA for the CDR3 is TGTGCCAGCAGTGGACTAGCGGGGGGGCGAGAGACCCAGTACTTC.

CDR3: CATSPGHMNTEAFF. The CDR3 coding sequence is TGTGCCACCAGTCCCGGACATATGAACACTGAAGCTTTCTTT. The chain combines TRBV15 with TRBJ1-1; tentative D call: TRBD1 (5 bases). Germline lookup yields CDR1 LNHNV and CDR2 YYDKDF (reference sequence). The V end lost 6 bases, the J end lost 0 bases, and 11 bases lay between the germline ends. The CDR3 has 14 amino acids.

The V gene is TRBV7-2, the J gene TRBJ2-7; D ambiguous. V was clipped by 0 bases and J by 3 bases, with 9 bases between them. In germline, CDR1 is SGHTA, CDR2 FQGNSA. This CDR3 has 14 amino acids. The chain's CDR3 is CASSLAREFYEQYF. CDR3 bases: TGTGCCAGCAGCTTAGCAAGAGAGTTCTACGAGCAGTACTTC.

The gene calls are TRBV5-6 and TRBJ2-1, with 9 bases identical to TRBD2. The CDR3 is made up of 12 amino acids. Losses at the gene ends were 3 bases for V and 9 bases for J; bases not matched to a gene: 1. From germline, CDR1 is SGHDT and CDR2 YYEEEE. The CDR3 sequence: CASSSLAGEQFF. The CDR3 coding sequence is TGTGCCAGCAGCTCACTAGCGGGTGAGCAGTTCTTC.

The J gene is TRBJ2-5, the V gene TRBV5-1; the D gene is possibly TRBD1 (6 bases). V gave up 2 bases and J gave up 0 bases, with 11 bases separating them. This CDR3 comprises 15 residues. Germline loops: CDR1 SGHRS, CDR2 YFSETQ. CDR3 amino acids: CASSLLGAYQETQYF. CDR3 DNA: TGCGCCAGCAGCTTATTGGGGGCCTACCAAGAGACCCAGTACTTC.

The chain is built from TRBV5-1 and TRBJ2-5; D is perhaps TRBD1 (6 bases). This CDR3 contains 13 residues. Germline assignment: CDR1 SGHRS and CDR2 YFSETQ. V was shortened by 4 bases and J by 5 bases, with 12 bases between the two germline ends. This chain's CDR3 is CASSATGPETQYF. As DNA, the CDR3 is TGCGCCAGCAGCGCTACAGGGCCGGAGACCCAGTACTTC.

The rearrangement links TRBV6-6 to TRBJ2-6, with TRBD1 as a possible D gene (5 bases). Germline V CDR1 and CDR2: MNHNY, SVGAGI (reference sequence). CDR3 length: 18 residues. V lost 5 bases, J lost 0 bases, and 17 bases lay in between. The CDR3 spells CASSRNWQGNSGANVLTF. The CDR3 region has the DNA TGTGCCAGCAGTCGAAACTGGCAGGGAAACTCTGGGGCCAACGTCCTGACTTTC.

This chain uses TRBV3-1 (or the pseudogene TRBV3-2) with TRBJ2-5, with 10 bases matching TRBD2. Trimming took 4 bases from V and 3 from J; bases not matched to a gene: 2. The CDR3 loop spans 14 amino acids. Germline values: CDR1 LGHDT, CDR2 YNNKEL (reference sequence). The DNA of the CDR3 is TGTGCCAGCAGCCTACTAGCGGGAAAAGAGACCCAGTACTTC. It yields the protein CASSLLAGKETQYF.

The chain employs TRBV5-5 and TRBJ2-7; 7 bases are shared with TRBD1. The CDR3 runs to 15 residues. Trimming at V came to 4 bases and at J to 0 bases, leaving 7 bases not matched to a gene. Germline CDR1 is SGHKS and CDR2 is YYEKEE (reference sequence). In nucleotides, the CDR3 is TGTGCCAGCAGCCCGACAGGGCTTGGCTCCTACGAGCAGTACTTC. Protein product: CASSPTGLGSYEQYF.

The table lists this clone with a few counts. The chain couples TRBV7-3 to TRBJ1-1; D is undetermined. The germline CDR1 and CDR2 sequences are SGHTA and FQGTGA. There are 13 residues in the CDR3. The V end was cut by 5 bases, the J end by 6 bases, with 13 bases between. The chain's CDR3 is CASSPISTAEAFF. The CDR3 region has the DNA TGTGCCAGCAGCCCAATTTCGACTGCTGAAGCTTTCTTT.

This sequence joins TRBV11-2 and TRBJ2-7, with 9 bases lining up with TRBD2. Germline assignment: CDR1 SGHAT and CDR2 FQNNGV. The CDR3 covers 15 residues. The trim removed 1 base at V and 4 bases at J, leaving 5 bases unmatched. CDR3: CASSLGAGGRYEQYV. In DNA, the CDR3 is TGTGCCAGCAGCTTAGGAGCGGGGGGACGGTACGAGCAGTACGTC.

V is TRBV11-2 and J is TRBJ1-1; 7 nucleotides match TRBD1. The CDR3 is 11 amino acids. Germline CDR1 SGHAT, CDR2 FQNNGV. The V segment lost 5 bases and the J segment 12 bases; nucleotides outside the gene matches: 6. This CDR3 reads CASSVTGETFF. The CDR3 DNA follows: TGTGCCAGCAGCGTCACAGGGGAAACTTTCTTT.

The genes are TRBV25-1 and TRBJ1-3; 9 bases are shared with TRBD1. Trimming removed 4 bases from V and 7 bases from J; junction bases left unmatched: 11. The CDR3 has 16 amino acids. The germline V gene encodes CDR1 MGHDK and CDR2 SYGVNS. The CDR3 DNA reads as TGTGCCAGCAGTGGCCCCCGGGACAGGGAACGGAACACCATATATTTT. Protein product: CASSGPRDRERNTIYF.

The chain has TRBV2 and TRBJ1-3; 8 bases fit TRBD1. The CDR3 is 20 amino acids. With V trimmed by 1 base and J by 0 bases, 14 bases remained unmatched. The germline V gene encodes CDR1 SNHLY and CDR2 FYNNEI. CDR3 nucleotide sequence: TGTGCCAGCAGTGAAGACCGGGACAGGCCCCGAGGCATCTCTGGAAACACCATATATTTT. Translated: CASSEDRDRPRGISGNTIYF.